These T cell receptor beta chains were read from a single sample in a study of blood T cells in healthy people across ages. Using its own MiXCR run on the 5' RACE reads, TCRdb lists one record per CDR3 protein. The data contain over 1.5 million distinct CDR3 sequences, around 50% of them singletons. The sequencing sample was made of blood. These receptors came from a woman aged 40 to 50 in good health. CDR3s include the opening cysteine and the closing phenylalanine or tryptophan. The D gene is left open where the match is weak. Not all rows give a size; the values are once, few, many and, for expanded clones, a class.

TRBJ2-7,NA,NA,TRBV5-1,CASSLAGREGLTYEQYF,TGCGCCAGCAGCTTGGCCGGTCGCGAGGGATTGACCTACGAGCAGTACTTC
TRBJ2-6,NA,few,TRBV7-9,CASSYLRQPTDVLTF,TGTGCCAGCAGCTACCTAAGACAGCCAACGGACGTCCTGACTTTC
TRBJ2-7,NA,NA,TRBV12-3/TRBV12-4,CASSPPLTSFPLEQYF,TGTGCCAGCAGTCCCCCCCTTACGAGCTTCCCGCTGGAGCAGTACTTC
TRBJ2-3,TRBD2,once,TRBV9,CASSSSGALSTDTQYF,TGTGCCAGCAGCTCGAGCGGGGCCCTAAGCACAGATACGCAGTATTTT
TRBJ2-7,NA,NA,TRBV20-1,CSARGVIYEQYF,TGCAGTGCTAGAGGGGTGATCTACGAGCAGTACTTC
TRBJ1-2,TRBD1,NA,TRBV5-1,CTSRTGENYGYTF,TGCACCAGCAGGACAGGGGAGAACTATGGCTACACCTTC
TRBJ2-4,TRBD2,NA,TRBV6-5,CASSYPPGGSLVLAKNIQYF,TGTGCCAGCAGTTACCCACCGGGAGGGAGCCTCGTCCTAGCCAAAAACATTCAGTACTTC
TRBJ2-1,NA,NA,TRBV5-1,CASSGRTGLPDNEQFF,TGCGCCAGCAGCGGGAGAACGGGACTCCCTGACAATGAGCAGTTCTTC
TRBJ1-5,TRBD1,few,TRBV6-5,CASSYRWTGGDQPQHF,TGTGCCAGCAGTTATCGATGGACAGGGGGGGATCAGCCCCAGCATTTT
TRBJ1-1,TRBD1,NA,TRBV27,CASWDRANTEAFF,TGTGCCAGTTGGGACAGAGCAAACACTGAAGCTTTCTTT
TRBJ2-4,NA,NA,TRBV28,CASTGEGNIQYF,TGTGCCAGCACAGGGGAAGGAAACATTCAGTACTTC
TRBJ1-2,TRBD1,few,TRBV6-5,CASSYTGTGTTYGYTF,TGTGCCAGCAGTTACACCGGGACAGGGACTACCTATGGCTACACCTTC
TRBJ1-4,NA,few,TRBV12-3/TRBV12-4,CASSINRVEHEKLFF,TGTGCCAGCAGTATCAACAGGGTAGAACATGAAAAACTGTTTTTT
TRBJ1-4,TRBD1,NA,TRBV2,CASSDPPQRGPIEKLFF,TGTGCCAGCAGTGATCCCCCCCAGAGGGGGCCTATTGAAAAACTGTTTTTT
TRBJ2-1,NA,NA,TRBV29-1,CSVAGGARFF,NA
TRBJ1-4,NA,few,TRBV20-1,CSARGSNEKLFF,TGCAGTGCTAGAGGTAGTAATGAAAAACTGTTTTTT
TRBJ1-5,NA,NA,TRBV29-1,CSVQEGQRNQPQHF,TGCAGCGTTCAGGAGGGGCAGCGCAATCAGCCCCAGCATTTT
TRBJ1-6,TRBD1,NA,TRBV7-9,CASSSTGLLHF,TGTGCCAGCAGTTCGACAGGGCTCCTCCACTTT
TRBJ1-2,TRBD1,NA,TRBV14,CASSGWQGDGYTF,TGTGCCAGCAGCGGCTGGCAGGGGGATGGCTACACCTTC
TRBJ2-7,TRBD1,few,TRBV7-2,CASSQSSGTGAYEQYF,TGTGCCAGCAGCCAATCCTCCGGGACAGGGGCCTACGAGCAGTACTTC
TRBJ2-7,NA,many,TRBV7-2,CASSRDVTVGEQYF,TGTGCCAGCAGCCGAGACGTCACCGTGGGCGAGCAGTACTTC
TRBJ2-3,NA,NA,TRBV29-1,CSVGGRYSTDTQYF,TGCAGCGTGGGGGGACGCTATAGCACAGATACGCAGTATTTT
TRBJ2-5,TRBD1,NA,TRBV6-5,CASSDLGDRRQYF,TGTGCCAGCAGTGACCTTGGGGACAGGAGGCAGTACTTC
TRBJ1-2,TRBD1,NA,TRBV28,CASNRDSNYGYTF,TGTGCCAGCAACCGGGACAGTAACTATGGCTACACCTTC
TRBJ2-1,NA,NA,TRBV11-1,CASSFDTLNEQFF,TGTGCCAGCAGCTTCGACACCCTCAATGAGCAGTTCTTC
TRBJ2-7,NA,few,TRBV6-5,CASINPPYEQYF,TGTGCCAGCATCAACCCTCCCTACGAGCAGTACTTC